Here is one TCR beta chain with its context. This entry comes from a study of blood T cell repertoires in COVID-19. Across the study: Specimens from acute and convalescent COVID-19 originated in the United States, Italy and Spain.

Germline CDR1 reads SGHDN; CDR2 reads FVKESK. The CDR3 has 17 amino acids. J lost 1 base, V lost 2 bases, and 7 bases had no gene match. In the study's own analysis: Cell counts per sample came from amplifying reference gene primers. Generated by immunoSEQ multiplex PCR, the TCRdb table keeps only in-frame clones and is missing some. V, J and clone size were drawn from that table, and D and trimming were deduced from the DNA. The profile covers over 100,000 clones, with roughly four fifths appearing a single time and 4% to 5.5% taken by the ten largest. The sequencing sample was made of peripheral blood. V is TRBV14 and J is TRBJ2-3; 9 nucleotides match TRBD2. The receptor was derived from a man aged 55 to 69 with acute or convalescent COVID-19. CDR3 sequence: CASSQPLAGEGTDTQYF. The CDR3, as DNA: TGTGCCAGCAGCCAACCCTTAGCGGGAGAGGGCACAGATACGCAGTATTTT.